The source of this T cell receptor beta chain is a study of CD8 T cells in Susac syndrome. Whole-study context: There were Susac syndrome patients who were therapy-naive at blood draw, others on corticosteroids, and others on intravenous immunoglobulin alone. General study results and limits: CD8+ clonal expansion in Susac was maximal in TEMRA cells and in active patients.

In this sample, this clonotype turned up a few times. Antigen specificity is unknown. The CDR3 is 13 residues long. V lost 1 base and J lost 2, with 6 bases in between. Germline loops: CDR1 LGHNA, CDR2 YNFKEQ. Random hexamers were used to reverse transcribe an amount of about 0.5 to 1 ug RNA. The method of amplification for TCR beta CDR3 was immunoSEQ multiplex PCR, covering 54 Vbeta and 13 Jbeta. TCRdb analysed the immunoSEQ multiplex PCR reads with MiXCR anew, one entry per CDR3 protein. The table shows 100,000 to 150,000 distinct CDR3 sequences, with around 94% occurring only once. The chain couples TRBV4-2 to TRBJ2-7; D is ambiguous. The source is a human donor with Susac syndrome. The sequenced material came from CD8+ T cells from PBMCs. The CDR3, as DNA: TGTGCCAGCAGCCAAGCAAGGACCTACGAGCAGTACTTC. Encoded protein: CASSQARTYEQYF.